Listed below are T cell receptor beta chains from one sample, sequenced in a study of beta chain features in type 1 diabetes. The protocol was immunoSEQ multiplex PCR, while the TCRdb copy is restricted to in-frame clones and leaves out a portion. Of about 400,000 clones in the sample, over 10% were seen once. Specimen: naive CD4+ T cells from blood. These receptors were collected from a man younger than 35 in good health. Both conserved end residues are part of each CDR3. The order of the fields is D gene, clone size, J gene, V gene, CDR3 DNA, CDR3 protein. D genes are given only for firm matches. For some rows the clone size is stated as once, few or many, or as a class when expanded; others skip it.

.	few	TRBJ2-3	TRBV4-1	TGCGCCAGCAGCCACCCCAGGACAGATACGCAGTATTTT	CASSHPRTDTQYF
.	.	TRBJ2-3	TRBV18	TGTGCCAGCTCACCCAATCTAAACGGAGATACGCAGTATTTT	CASSPNLNGDTQYF
.	.	TRBJ1-3	TRBV28	TGTGCCAGCAGTTACCCGGGGACTGGGGGAAACACCATATATTTT	CASSYPGTGGNTIYF
.	.	TRBJ1-1	TRBV30	TGTGCCTGGAGTGTAGGACACCGCGATTCGAACACTGAAGCTTTCTTT	CAWSVGHRDSNTEAFF
.	.	TRBJ2-3	TRBV9	TGTGCCAGCAGCGTAGGAACAGGCACAGATACGCAGTATTTT	CASSVGTGTDTQYF
TRBD1	.	TRBJ1-2	TRBV15	TGTGCCACCAGTAGGGACAGCGACTATGGCTACACCTTC	CATSRDSDYGYTF
TRBD1	.	TRBJ1-4	TRBV5-4	TGTGCCAGCAGCCACAGGGGGCCGAATGAAAAACTGTTTTTT	CASSHRGPNEKLFF
.	.	TRBJ2-4	TRBV5-1	TGCGCCAGCACACTGTGGGGCGAAAACATTCAGTACTTC	CASTLWGENIQYF
TRBD1	.	TRBJ1-1	TRBV28	TGTGCCAGCAGTTTATCGTTTGACAGGGGGTTCACTGAAGCTTTCTTT	CASSLSFDRGFTEAFF
.	few	TRBJ2-1	TRBV5-4	TGTGCCAGCAGCTTAGGGCTAGCGTCGAACAATGAGCAGTTCTTC	CASSLGLASNNEQFF
.	.	TRBJ1-1	TRBV1	TGCACCAGCAGCCGCTTCCACCTTCCGGGACAGAAATCGACCGACACTGAAGCTTTCTTT	CTSSRFHLPGQKSTDTEAFF
TRBD1	.	TRBJ2-3	TRBV29-1	TGCAGCGTTCTCGGGACAGGGGGCTCTGATACGCAGTATTTT	CSVLGTGGSDTQYF